The present T cell receptor beta chain was sequenced within a study of technical replicates of blood from several donors. Generated by immunoSEQ multiplex PCR, the TCRdb table keeps only in-frame clones and is missing some. Of 75,000 to 100,000 clones in the sample, 75% to 95% were seen once. V was trimmed by 2 bases and J by 6 bases, leaving 14 bases between them. This CDR3 contains 14 residues. Germline V CDR1 and CDR2: GTSNPN, SVGIG (reference sequence). The clonotype was recovered from a human donor in good health. The chain links TRBV30 to TRBJ1-5; TRBD1 is a possible D gene (5 bases). The sample consisted of T cells isolated from PBMCs. CDR3 region: CAWSITGQGQPQHF. The CDR3 DNA reads TGTGCCTGGAGTATTACAGGCCAGGGTCAGCCCCAGCATTTT.